This is a list of T cell receptor beta chains from one sample in a study of response to subunit inactivated influenza vaccine. TCRdb reprocessed the RT-PCR reads via MiXCR and lists one record per CDR3 protein. The profile covers roughly 550,000 distinct CDR3 sequences, with under 30% appearing a single time and 2.5% to 3.5% taken by the ten largest. These data are also associated with another study on T cells expressing NK-cell markers.

Source: CD4+ T cells sorted from PBMCs, taken 11 to 12 days after vaccination. Receptor source: a man between 50 and 59 years old who received an inactivated influenza vaccine. The conserved cysteine and the conserved F or W are not part of the CDR3 here. D genes are given only for firm matches. Clone size is given for some rows only: seen once, a few or many times, or a class if the clone is expanded.

len: 11; v_gene: TRBV12-3/TRBV12-4; d_gene: TRBD2; abundance: few; CDR3aa: ASSPREGGEQF
len: 12; v_gene: TRBV20-1; d_gene: TRBD2; abundance: few; CDR3aa: SARVTSGSETQY
len: 14; v_gene: TRBV4-3; d_gene: NA; abundance: few; CDR3aa: ASSQEGVSNTGELF
len: 10; v_gene: TRBV12-3/TRBV12-4; d_gene: NA; abundance: NA; CDR3aa: ASSRWPGELF
len: 12; v_gene: TRBV5-1; d_gene: NA; abundance: NA; CDR3aa: ASKGAENTGELF
len: 11; v_gene: TRBV20-1; d_gene: NA; abundance: NA; CDR3aa: SASQGRDNIQY
len: 11; v_gene: TRBV6-1; d_gene: NA; abundance: few; CDR3aa: AGNRAFNQPQH
len: 9; v_gene: TRBV20-1; d_gene: NA; abundance: few; CDR3aa: SADGQTEAF
len: 14; v_gene: TRBV11-2; d_gene: NA; abundance: many; CDR3aa: ASSSAGPFRTGELF
len: 12; v_gene: TRBV10-3; d_gene: TRBD2; abundance: few; CDR3aa: ATAVAGVAYEQY
len: 11; v_gene: TRBV28; d_gene: NA; abundance: NA; CDR3aa: ASSFIPQETQY
len: 14; v_gene: TRBV11-2; d_gene: NA; abundance: few; CDR3aa: ASSLDLGRTNTEAF
len: 12; v_gene: TRBV20-1; d_gene: NA; abundance: few; CDR3aa: SARSSGGNQPQH
len: 13; v_gene: TRBV15; d_gene: NA; abundance: few; CDR3aa: ATSRGGTRAGELF
len: 13; v_gene: TRBV28; d_gene: TRBD1; abundance: NA; CDR3aa: ASRPYRDRVHEQY
len: 12; v_gene: TRBV4-2; d_gene: NA; abundance: NA; CDR3aa: ASSQFLQVYEQY
len: 17; v_gene: TRBV12-3/TRBV12-4; d_gene: TRBD1; abundance: NA; CDR3aa: ASSFRGTGYSRPNNEQF
len: 11; v_gene: TRBV6-2/TRBV6-3; d_gene: NA; abundance: few; CDR3aa: ASSYRTTSERY
len: 14; v_gene: TRBV4-1; d_gene: NA; abundance: NA; CDR3aa: ASSQDLGRADTEAF
len: 13; v_gene: TRBV7-2; d_gene: TRBD1; abundance: NA; CDR3aa: ASSAHDRANQPQH
len: 16; v_gene: TRBV4-3; d_gene: TRBD2; abundance: NA; CDR3aa: ASSQDPSGYTSTDTQY
len: 11; v_gene: TRBV9; d_gene: NA; abundance: NA; CDR3aa: ASSVQATDTQN
len: 15; v_gene: TRBV5-6; d_gene: TRBD2; abundance: NA; CDR3aa: ASRRLAGGLSTDTQY
len: 17; v_gene: TRBV5-6; d_gene: TRBD2; abundance: few; CDR3aa: ASSHTTSGRAWVYNEQF
len: 10; v_gene: TRBV20-1; d_gene: NA; abundance: NA; CDR3aa: SANDKPEEQY
len: 14; v_gene: TRBV7-9; d_gene: NA; abundance: few; CDR3aa: ASSFPSGVLTDTQY
len: 12; v_gene: TRBV9; d_gene: NA; abundance: NA; CDR3aa: ASSVADYQETQY
len: 15; v_gene: TRBV14; d_gene: NA; abundance: NA; CDR3aa: ASSQDPGGSRTDTQY
len: 18; v_gene: TRBV4-3; d_gene: TRBD2; abundance: few; CDR3aa: ASSQDWAGLAGAGSYEQY
len: 11; v_gene: TRBV24-1; d_gene: NA; abundance: NA; CDR3aa: ATSDPLSDTQY
len: 13; v_gene: TRBV7-9; d_gene: TRBD2; abundance: NA; CDR3aa: ASSSRLAGGIEQY
len: 15; v_gene: TRBV20-1; d_gene: TRBD2; abundance: few; CDR3aa: SARSRLAGVNYNEQF
len: 11; v_gene: TRBV15; d_gene: NA; abundance: few; CDR3aa: ATSRLKNTEAF
len: 11; v_gene: TRBV7-8; d_gene: NA; abundance: NA; CDR3aa: ASSGQSGDTQY
len: 13; v_gene: TRBV5-6; d_gene: TRBD2; abundance: NA; CDR3aa: ASSSVLSGRYEQY
len: 13; v_gene: TRBV20-1; d_gene: NA; abundance: NA; CDR3aa: SARETLSSYNEQF
len: 12; v_gene: TRBV29-1; d_gene: NA; abundance: few; CDR3aa: SARAGRGKDTQY
len: 12; v_gene: TRBV5-1; d_gene: NA; abundance: few; CDR3aa: ASSSGGGADTQY
len: 16; v_gene: TRBV20-1; d_gene: TRBD2; abundance: few; CDR3aa: SASHGRTSGRYQETQY
len: 15; v_gene: TRBV7-9; d_gene: TRBD1; abundance: few; CDR3aa: ASSLGTGATSNQPQH
len: 14; v_gene: TRBV7-2; d_gene: TRBD1; abundance: NA; CDR3aa: ASSFRDRGSTGELF
len: 11; v_gene: TRBV18; d_gene: NA; abundance: NA; CDR3aa: ASSPQRAGELF
len: 14; v_gene: TRBV5-1; d_gene: NA; abundance: NA; CDR3aa: ASRAREFARTGELF